This T cell receptor (beta chain) emerged from a study of T cells in localized non-small cell lung cancer. The method was immunoSEQ multiplex PCR; TCRdb's version includes in-frame clones alone and lacks a portion of them. Here the sample spans some 19,000 clones, 70% to 85% being singletons. CDR3 length equals 14 residues. The germline gives CDR1 MNHEY, CDR2 SVGAGI. V gave up 6 bases and J gave up 0 bases, with 12 bases separating them. This clone was observed a single time. Its antigen remains unknown. Overall study findings and caveats: Because sequencing included only one region (of the tumor), heterogeneity remains possible. Of the tissues analyzed, uninvolved adjacent lung showed maximal T cell clonality, greater than tumor. Within adjacent lung there appeared a median approximately 60 of the top 100 tumor clones.

This receptor was identified in a man aged 40-75 years with stage I lung adenocarcinoma. Material: peripheral blood, obtained before any cancer treatment. The chain has TRBV6-5 and TRBJ2-7; no definite D call. The CDR3 region has the DNA TGTGCCAGCAGCCTGACACTCTTCTCCTACGAGCAGTACTTC. Protein product: CASSLTLFSYEQYF.